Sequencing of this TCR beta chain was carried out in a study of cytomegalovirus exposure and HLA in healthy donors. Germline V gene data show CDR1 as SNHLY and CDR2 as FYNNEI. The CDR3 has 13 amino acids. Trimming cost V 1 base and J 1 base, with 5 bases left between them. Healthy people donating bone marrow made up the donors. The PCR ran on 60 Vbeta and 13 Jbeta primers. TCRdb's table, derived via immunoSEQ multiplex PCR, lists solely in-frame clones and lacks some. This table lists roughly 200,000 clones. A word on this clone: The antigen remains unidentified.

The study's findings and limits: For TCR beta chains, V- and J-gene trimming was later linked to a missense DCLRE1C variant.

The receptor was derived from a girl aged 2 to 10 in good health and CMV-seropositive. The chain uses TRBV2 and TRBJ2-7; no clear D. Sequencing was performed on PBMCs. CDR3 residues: CASSEDTSYEQYF. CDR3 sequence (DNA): TGTGCCAGCAGTGAAGACACGTCCTACGAGCAGTACTTC. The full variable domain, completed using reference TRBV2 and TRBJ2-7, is EPEVTQTPSHQVTQMGQEVILRCVPISNHLYFYWYRQILGQKVEFLVSFYNNEISEKSEIFDDQFSVERPDGSNFTLKIRSTKLEDSAMYFCASSEDTSYEQYFGPGTRLTVT.